Listed below are T cell receptor beta chains from one sample, sequenced in a study of T cell responses to AZD1222 COVID-19 vaccine. TCRdb keeps only in-frame clones here, not all; method: immunoSEQ multiplex PCR. This sample has some 120,000 clones; approximately 85% occur once, and the top ten carry more than 7.5%. Sequenced here: peripheral blood, sampled on day 0 of AZD1222 vaccination. Source of these receptors: an adult in good health. CDR3s include the opening cysteine and the closing phenylalanine or tryptophan. A D gene is named only where the DNA matches it firmly. Some rows mark clone size as missing; the rest say once, few, many or name a class of expanded clone.

-	TRBV4-1	TRBJ2-2	-	CASSQEGLRSGTGELFF	TGCGCCAGCAGCCAAGAAGGACTCAGGTCGGGCACCGGGGAGCTGTTTTTT
TRBD1	TRBV30	TRBJ1-5	-	CAWSPQGASRGQPQHF	TGTGCCTGGAGTCCTCAGGGGGCTTCGAGGGGTCAGCCCCAGCATTTT
-	TRBV6-5	TRBJ1-1	-	CASTGTANTEAFF	TGTGCCAGCACCGGTACAGCAAACACTGAAGCTTTCTTT
TRBD1	TRBV15	TRBJ2-7	-	CATSRDKVGVDRIYEQYF	TGTGCCACCAGCAGAGATAAAGTCGGGGTGGACAGGATCTACGAGCAGTACTTC
-	TRBV11-3	TRBJ1-1	-	CASSLDPSGAFF	TGTGCCAGCAGCTTAGACCCGAGTGGGGCTTTCTTT
-	TRBV30	TRBJ1-1	-	CAWSVGGHMNTEAFF	TGTGCCTGGAGTGTAGGGGGACATATGAACACTGAAGCTTTCTTT
TRBD2	TRBV30	TRBJ2-7	-	CAWSPKGLAGTGHF	TGTGCCTGGAGCCCCAAAGGGCTAGCGGGGACGGGGCACTTC
TRBD1	TRBV18	TRBJ1-1	-	CASSPGQDTEAFF	TGTGCCAGCTCACCCGGACAGGACACTGAAGCTTTCTTT
-	TRBV30	TRBJ1-1	-	CASTRGGNTEAFF	TGTGCCTCCACTCGGGGGGGGAACACTGAAGCTTTCTTT
TRBD1	TRBV5-6	TRBJ2-5	-	CASSRTGPGETQYF	TGTGCCAGCAGCCGGACAGGGCCTGGAGAGACCCAGTACTTC
TRBD1	TRBV5-1	TRBJ1-2	-	CASRGSTGLYGYTF	TGCGCCAGCAGAGGATCGACAGGGCTCTATGGCTACACCTTC
-	TRBV7-9	TRBJ2-1	once	CASSPLERGGSNEQFF	TGTGCCAGCAGCCCCCTGGAGAGGGGGGGCTCCAATGAGCAGTTCTTC
-	TRBV28	TRBJ2-1	-	CASRGFSYNEQFF	TGTGCCAGCAGAGGGTTCTCCTACAATGAGCAGTTCTTC
-	TRBV29-1	TRBJ2-3	-	CSVTPAGHYTDTQYF	TGCAGCGTTACGCCGGCGGGACACTACACAGATACGCAGTATTTT
-	TRBV28	TRBJ2-2	-	CASRGIQGGVAGELFF	TGTGCCAGCCGAGGTATACAGGGTGGTGTGGCCGGGGAGCTGTTTTTT
-	TRBV12-3/TRBV12-4	TRBJ2-7	-	CASSRSPLREQYF	TGTGCCAGCAGTCGCTCCCCTTTGAGGGAGCAGTACTTC
-	TRBV7-7	TRBJ2-2	-	CASSQVMGSGELFF	TGTGCCAGCAGCCAAGTTATGGGGTCCGGGGAGCTGTTTTTT
-	TRBV4-2	TRBJ2-2	-	CASSQEGYAANTGELFF	TGTGCCAGCAGCCAAGAAGGGTACGCGGCGAACACCGGGGAGCTGTTTTTT
-	TRBV3-1/TRBV3-2	TRBJ2-1	-	CASSQPLYNEQFF	TGTGCCAGCAGCCAACCCCTATACAATGAGCAGTTCTTC
-	TRBV3-1/TRBV3-2	TRBJ2-7	-	CASSQGWGGAYEQYF	TGTGCCAGCAGCCAAGGTTGGGGGGGGGCTTACGAGCAGTACTTC
-	TRBV7-2	TRBJ2-7	-	CASSEHYEQYF	TGTGCCAGCAGCGAACACTACGAGCAGTACTTC
TRBD2	TRBV11-2	TRBJ2-7	-	CASSQSGTRGREQYF	TGTGCCAGCAGCCAATCCGGGACTAGAGGTCGCGAGCAGTACTTC
-	TRBV4-3	TRBJ2-3	-	CASSPGLNTDTQYF	TGCGCCAGCAGCCCCGGACTTAACACAGATACGCAGTATTTT
-	TRBV21-1	TRBJ2-4	-	CASSSYRGYGKNIQYF	TGTGCCAGCAGCTCGTACAGGGGGTACGGCAAAAACATTCAGTACTTC
-	TRBV24-1	TRBJ1-5	-	CATSEGVYQPQHF	TGTGCCACCAGTGAAGGAGTTTATCAGCCCCAGCATTTT
-	TRBV24-1	TRBJ2-1	few	CATSDFTGGSYNEQFF	TGTGCCACCAGTGATTTTACAGGAGGGTCCTACAATGAGCAGTTCTTC
-	TRBV12-3/TRBV12-4	TRBJ1-2	-	CASSLISGVGYTF	TGTGCCAGCAGTTTAATTTCTGGGGTCGGCTACACCTTC
-	TRBV6-5	TRBJ1-5	-	CASRPQGDTLGPQHF	TGTGCCAGCAGGCCACAGGGAGATACGCTGGGGCCCCAGCATTTT
-	TRBV7-9	TRBJ2-2	-	CASSPPLHVSNTGELFF	TGTGCCAGCAGTCCCCCGTTGCACGTTTCGAACACCGGGGAGCTGTTTTTT
TRBD1	TRBV7-3	TRBJ1-1	-	CASSINTGAGTEAFF	TGTGCCAGCAGCATAAATACAGGGGCGGGCACTGAAGCTTTCTTT
TRBD1	TRBV7-2	TRBJ1-5	-	CASSVDRFSNQPQHF	TGTGCCAGCAGCGTGGACAGGTTTTCAAATCAGCCCCAGCATTTT